The next 9 T cell receptor beta chains were all read from a single sample in a study of identical twins. TCRdb used MiXCR to reprocess the 5' RACE reads, holding one entry per CDR3 protein. This table has 750,000 to 950,000 distinct CDR3 sequences, roughly an eighth appearing once. The sample was also reused in another study, on yellow fever vaccine responses in identical twins.

The sample was PBMCs. These TCRs come from a woman under 30 in good health.

This clonotype has just a few counts. This chain joins TRBV12-3 or TRBV12-4 and TRBJ2-1; 10 positions agree with TRBD2. The CDR3 covers 16 residues. The ends lost 10 bases at V and 4 bases at J; junction bases unmatched: 13. CDR3 nucleotide sequence: TGTGCCACGTCACAAGCGGGAGGGCCGAGTTACAATGAGCAGTTCTTC. Translation: CATSQAGGPSYNEQFF.

This rearrangement joins TRBV28 to TRBJ2-5, with 9 bases lining up with TRBD2. The CDR3 has 13 amino acids. The germline V gene has CDR1 MDHEN and CDR2 SYDVKM. After removal of 7 bases from V and 5 bases from J, the junction contained 5 bases not matched to a gene. In DNA form, the CDR3 reads TGTGCCAGCAAAGGACTAGCGAGGGAGACCCAGTACTTC. Encoded protein: CASKGLARETQYF.

This clonotype was observed a handful of times. V usage is TRBV28 and J usage is TRBJ1-4, with D maybe TRBD1 (6 bases). The CDR3 totals 16 residues. The V end was cut by 4 bases, the J end by 3 bases, with 15 bases between. Germline values: CDR1 MDHEN, CDR2 SYDVKM. CDR3 nucleotide sequence: TGTGCCAGCAGTTGGGCACAGACAGGAGCTAATGAAAAACTGTTTTTT. Its protein is CASSWAQTGANEKLFF. Looking up the rest from reference TRBV28 and TRBJ1-4 gives the full variable domain: DVKVTQSSRYLVKRTGEKVFLECVQDMDHENMFWYRQDPGLGLRLIYFSYDVKMKEKGDIPEGYSVSREKKERFSLILESASTNQTSMYLCASSWAQTGANEKLFFGSGTQLSVL.

V is TRBV9 and J is TRBJ2-1; D perhaps matches TRBD2 (6 bases). The germline V gene has CDR1 SGDLS and CDR2 YYNGEE. The CDR3 totals 15 residues. Trimming pared 0 bases from V and 4 bases from J, leaving 11 bases between. CDR3 region: CASSVAGSGYNEQFF. DNA for the CDR3: TGTGCCAGCAGCGTAGCCGGTAGCGGATACAATGAGCAGTTCTTC.

This clonotype came up a few times. J is TRBJ2-3 and V is TRBV20-1, with D perhaps matching TRBD2 (6 bases). The CDR3 is 12 amino acids. Trimming took off 3 bases at V and 2 bases at J, with 6 bases between the two ends. Per the germline V gene, CDR1 is DFQATT and CDR2 is SNEGSKA (reference sequence). In DNA, the CDR3 is TGCAGTGCTAGGGACTACACAGATACGCAGTATTTT. It specifies CSARDYTDTQYF.

The chain couples TRBV5-1 to TRBJ2-2; D unresolved. V shed 2 bases and J shed 6 bases, with 8 bases lying between them. The CDR3 spans 13 residues. Germline-derived CDR1 and CDR2 are SGHRS and YFSETQ. CDR3 residues: CASSLLSSGELFF. DNA of the CDR3: TGCGCCAGCAGCTTACTATCCTCCGGGGAGCTGTTTTTT.

This clonotype has just a few counts. One end of the junction fails to match germline, which may point to a read error. The J gene is TRBJ2-1, the V gene TRBV20-1; D unclear. Germline V gives CDR1 DFQATT, CDR2 SNEGSKA (reference sequence). The CDR3 runs 14 residues. DNA of the CDR3: TGCAGTGCAAGAGTGGCAGGAGCCTACAATGAGCAGTTCTTC. This encodes CSARVAGAYNEQFF.

Concerning this clonotype: A much larger clone sits a single nucleotide away, making a read error possible. The V call is TRBV7-3, the J call TRBJ2-7; 12 positions match TRBD2. Germline V lookup: CDR1 SGHTA, CDR2 FQGTGA. The CDR3 is made up of 17 amino acids. Here the CDR3 reads CTSSRRTSGTGAYEQYF. CDR3 coding DNA: TGTACCAGCAGCCGTAGGACTAGCGGGACGGGTGCCTACGAGCAGTACTTC.

The chain has TRBV7-6 and TRBJ1-2; TRBD1 matches at 11 bases. The length of the CDR3 is 15 residues. From germline, CDR1 is SGHVS and CDR2 FNYEAQ. V was pared by 5 bases and J by 4 bases, with 6 bases of the junction left unmatched. The CDR3 DNA is TGTGCCAGCAGCCTACGGACAGGGGGCTCCTATGGCTACACCTTC. Protein: CASSLRTGGSYGYTF. The full variable domain, rest sourced from reference TRBV7-6 and TRBJ1-2, is GAGVSQSPRYKVTKRGQDVALRCDPISGHVSLYWYRQALGQGPEFLTYFNYEAQQDKSGLPNDRFSAERPEGSISTLTIQRTEQRDSAMYRCASSLRTGGSYGYTFGSGTRLTVV.